A single sample is the source of the 14 T cell receptor beta chains below, sequenced in a study of spatial heterogeneity in lung cancer. Described time point: sample taken at primary tumor resection. Whole RNA, isolated from tumor, nontumor lung or frozen PBMC, was sequenced without prior sorting. MiXCR was run by TCRdb on the 5' RACE reads, yielding one entry per CDR3 protein. The sample lists under 40,000 distinct CDR3 sequences, 5.8% occurring once. Here the sequenced sample was PBMCs, taken at surgery. These receptors were obtained from a male donor with early-stage non-small cell lung cancer.

This clonotype was recorded at least ten times. This chain links TRBV20-1 with TRBJ2-5; 7 bases line up with TRBD1. Germline loops: CDR1 DFQATT, CDR2 SNEGSKA (reference sequence). The trim removed 6 bases at V and 5 bases at J, leaving 12 bases unmatched. There are 14 residues in the CDR3. In nucleotides, the CDR3 is TGCAGTGCCTCGGAACGACAGGGCGGCGAGACCCAGTACTTC. This codes for CSASERQGGETQYF.

This clonotype was counted many times. The gene calls are TRBV7-8 and TRBJ1-3; D may be TRBD1 (5 bases). Per germline, CDR1 SGHVS and CDR2 FQNEAQ. Between the trimmed V and J ends, which lost 5 bases and 4 bases, there was a span of 18 bases. CDR3 length equals 16 residues. The CDR3 protein is CASSPGVGPRGNTIYF. CDR3 coding DNA: TGTGCCAGCAGCCCTGGAGTGGGGCCCAGGGGAAACACCATATATTTT.

This clonotype was found many times. This chain connects TRBV24-1 to TRBJ2-3; D call uncertain. Germline V gives CDR1 KGHDR, CDR2 SFDVKD. The CDR3 is made up of 12 amino acids. V lost 3 bases and J lost 1, with 1 base in between. CDR3 sequence (DNA): TGTGCCACCAGTGATGGCACAGATACGCAGTATTTT. This codes for CATSDGTDTQYF.

The sample holds a few counts of this clonotype. The genes are TRBV10-3 and TRBJ1-1; perhaps TRBD1 as D (5 bases). This CDR3 has 13 residues. Trimming shortened V by 5 bases and J by 7 bases, and 14 bases separated the two germline ends. The germline CDR1 and CDR2 sequences are ENHRY and SYGVKD. The CDR3 sequence: CAISPVPTGEAFF. CDR3 bases: TGTGCCATCAGTCCTGTACCTACAGGTGAAGCTTTCTTT.

This clonotype was seen repeatedly, ten times or more. The chain couples TRBV10-1 to TRBJ2-3; the D is unclear. Germline CDR1 WNHNN, CDR2 SYGVQD (reference sequence). The CDR3 totals 15 residues. V lost 3 bases and J 9 bases, leaving 19 bases between the germline ends. The CDR3 nucleotides read TGCGCCAGCAGTGAAGGTGGTCAGGCCTTGAAGACGCAGTATTTT. It codes for CASSEGGQALKTQYF.

This clonotype was recorded at least ten times. CDR3 sequence reads: CASTGLLSTDTQYF. CDR3 DNA sequence: TGTGCCAGCACGGGACTCCTTAGCACAGATACGCAGTATTTT. This chain uses TRBV28 with TRBJ2-3, with D tentatively TRBD2 (6 bases). The germline V gene encodes CDR1 MDHEN and CDR2 SYDVKM. V lost 7 bases and J lost 0, with 11 bases in between. There are 14 residues in the CDR3.

This clonotype was seen only a few times. The chain combines TRBV3-1 with TRBJ1-4; possibly TRBD1 for D (5 bases). The CDR3 is 14 residues long. Deletions cut 5 bases from V and 8 bases from J, with 15 bases between. Germline CDR1 reads LGHDT; CDR2 reads YNNKEL (reference sequence). The CDR3 DNA sequence: TGTGCCAGCAGCTCCCGGGACCCCAAGGAAAAACTGTTTTTT. Residues: CASSSRDPKEKLFF.

This clonotype showed up just a few times. V and J are TRBV7-6 and TRBJ2-7, with 9 bases fitting TRBD1. Germline V lookup: CDR1 SGHVS, CDR2 FNYEAQ. V lost 4 bases to trimming and J lost 3 bases; unmatched junction nucleotides: 7. The length of the CDR3 is 15 residues. The CDR3 region has the DNA TGTGCCAGCAGCTCTGGACAGGGGCCGTACTACGAGCAGTACTTC. Encoded protein: CASSSGQGPYYEQYF.

In this sample, this clonotype turned up many times. CDR3 bases: TGCGCCAGCAGCCCCGGAGGACGGCTTCAAGAGACCCAGTACTTC. This gives the protein CASSPGGRLQETQYF. V and J are TRBV5-1 and TRBJ2-5, with a weak D call TRBD2 (5 bases). Germline CDR1 is SGHRS and CDR2 is YFSETQ. This CDR3 is 15 amino acids long. V was shortened by 4 bases and J by 2 bases, with 15 bases between the two germline ends.

This clonotype was seen ten or more times. This rearrangement joins TRBV20-1 to TRBJ1-5; D not certain. The germline V gene encodes CDR1 DFQATT and CDR2 SNEGSKA (reference sequence). This CDR3 is built from 13 residues. V was shortened by 1 base and J by 3 bases, with 7 bases between the two germline ends. The CDR3, as DNA: TGCAGTGCTAGAGGGGAGGCCAATCAGCCCCAGCATTTT. Encoded protein: CSARGEANQPQHF.

This clonotype was observed at least ten times. This rearrangement joins TRBV6-5 to TRBJ2-3; TRBD2 matches 9 bases. CDR3 length: 14 amino acids. V shed 6 bases, J shed 7 bases, and the junction held 8 bases outside the gene matches. Germline assignment: CDR1 MNHEY and CDR2 SVGAGI. CDR3 in amino acids: CASSLLAGPHTQYF. DNA for the CDR3: TGTGCCAGCAGCCTACTAGCGGGCCCACATACGCAGTATTTT.

The sample holds many counts of this clonotype. The chain recombines TRBV7-9 with TRBJ2-2; unclear D gene. CDR3 length equals 15 residues. The V end lost 5 bases, the J end lost 7 bases, and 17 bases lay between the germline ends. Germline-derived CDR1 and CDR2 are SEHNR and FQNEAQ (reference sequence). CDR3 in amino acids: CASSPGPLFVGELFF. As DNA, the CDR3 is TGTGCCAGCAGCCCTGGTCCCCTTTTTGTCGGGGAGCTGTTTTTT.

This clonotype was detected only a few times. The chain links TRBV7-9 to TRBJ1-1; the D gene is possibly TRBD1 (6 bases). The germline V gene has CDR1 SEHNR and CDR2 FQNEAQ (reference sequence). The CDR3 runs 14 residues. The V and J ends lost 3 bases and 0 bases respectively, with 8 bases between them. The CDR3 loop reads CASSLDRLNTEAFF. The CDR3 nucleotides read TGTGCCAGCAGCTTGGACAGACTGAACACTGAAGCTTTCTTT.

This clonotype showed up many times. The genes are TRBV18 and TRBJ2-3; TRBD1 matches at 8 bases. From germline, CDR1 is KGHSH and CDR2 LQKENI. V lost 0 bases, J lost 4 bases, and 6 bases stayed unmatched. The CDR3 totals 16 residues. The CDR3 coding sequence is TGTGCCAGCTCACCACCGGTTGGACAGGGACCAGATACGCAGTATTTT. It specifies CASSPPVGQGPDTQYF.